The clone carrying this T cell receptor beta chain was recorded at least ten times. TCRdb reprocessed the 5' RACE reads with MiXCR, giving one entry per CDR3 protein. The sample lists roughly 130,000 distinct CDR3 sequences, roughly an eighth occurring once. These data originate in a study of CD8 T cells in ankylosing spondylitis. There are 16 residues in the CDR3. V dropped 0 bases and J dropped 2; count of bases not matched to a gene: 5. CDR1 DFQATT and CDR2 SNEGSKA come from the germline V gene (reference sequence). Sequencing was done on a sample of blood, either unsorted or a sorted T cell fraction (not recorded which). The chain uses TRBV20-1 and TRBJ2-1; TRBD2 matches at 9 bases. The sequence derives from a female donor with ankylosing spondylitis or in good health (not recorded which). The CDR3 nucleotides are TGCAGTGCTAGAGATCTTAGCGGGGGTACCTACAATGAGCAGTTCTTC. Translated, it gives CSARDLSGGTYNEQFF.